This entry lists 25 T cell receptor beta chains sequenced from one sample in a study of blood T cell repertoires in COVID-19. Assay: immunoSEQ multiplex PCR; the TCRdb copy retains only in-frame clones and omits some. The table has 200,000 to 250,000 clones, roughly nine tenths seen once. Input material: peripheral blood. These receptors originate from a man aged 55 to 69 with acute or convalescent COVID-19.

The V and J genes are TRBV28 and TRBJ2-5; D is perhaps TRBD2 (5 bases). V was pared by 6 bases and J by 1 base, with 9 bases between. Germline CDR1 reads MDHEN; CDR2 reads SYDVKM. The CDR3 spans 13 residues. Here the CDR3 reads CASSRSGQETQYF. The CDR3 DNA reads TGTGCCAGCAGCAGAAGCGGCCAAGAGACCCAGTACTTC.

The V and J genes are TRBV30 and TRBJ2-7, with TRBD1 as a possible D gene (5 bases). Trimming pared 3 bases from V and 0 bases from J, leaving 18 bases between. The CDR3 has 16 residues. The V gene's germline CDR1 is GTSNPN and CDR2 SVGIG (reference sequence). In nucleotides, the CDR3 is TGTGCCTGGAGCTCAGAAGGGTCGGACAACTCCTACGAGCAGTACTTC. Translation gives CAWSSEGSDNSYEQYF.

This chain's CDR3 is CASSVDAGGLYEQYF. Written as DNA, the CDR3 is TGTGCCAGCAGCGTAGACGCGGGAGGATTGTACGAGCAGTACTTC. The rearrangement joins TRBV9 to TRBJ2-7; 8 bases agree with TRBD2. The CDR3 runs 15 residues. J was trimmed by 4 bases and V by 0 bases; bases with no gene match: 6. The germline V gene encodes CDR1 SGDLS and CDR2 YYNGEE. Looking up the rest from reference TRBV9 and TRBJ2-7 gives the full variable domain: DSGVTQTPKHLITATGQRVTLRCSPRSGDLSVYWYQQSLDQGLQFLIQYYNGEERAKGNILERFSAQQFPDLHSELNLSSLELGDSALYFCASSVDAGGLYEQYFGPGTRLTVT.

In nucleotides, the CDR3 is TGTGCCAGCAGCTTGGACAGGGGGCGGGAGCTGTTTTTT. This sequence encodes CASSLDRGRELFF. The chain is built from TRBV5-4 and TRBJ2-2, with TRBD1 matching over 9 bases. The CDR3 is 13 amino acids. V was clipped by 0 bases and J by 9 bases; unmatched bases: 0. Germline loops: CDR1 SGHNT, CDR2 YYREEE (reference sequence).

The chain employs TRBV19 and TRBJ1-1; D unresolved. V was trimmed by 4 bases and J by 1 base, leaving 10 bases between them. Germline CDR1 is LNHDA and CDR2 is SQIVND (reference sequence). The CDR3 spans 14 residues. CDR3 sequence (DNA): TGTGCCAGTAGTACCAGACGGGAGAACACTGAAGCTTTCTTT. Protein: CASSTRRENTEAFF. Together with reference TRBV19 and TRBJ1-1, the CDR3 gives the full variable domain: DGGITQSPKYLFRKEGQNVTLSCEQNLNHDAMYWYRQDPGQGLRLIYYSQIVNDFQKGDIAEGYSVSREKKESFPLTVTSAQKNPTAFYLCASSTRRENTEAFFGQGTRLTVV.

The V gene is TRBV24-1, the J gene TRBJ2-3, with TRBD2 matching 8 bases. CDR1 KGHDR and CDR2 SFDVKD come from the germline V gene. The CDR3 totals 15 residues. The ends lost 4 bases at V and 8 bases at J; junction bases unmatched: 10. The CDR3, as DNA: TGTGCCACCAGTGAGCCGACTAGCGCCCTAGGTACGCAGTATTTT. Encoded protein: CATSEPTSALGTQYF.

The chain is built from TRBV30 and TRBJ1-1, with TRBD1 matching over 7 bases. V gave up 4 bases and J gave up 5 bases; unmatched junction bases: 7. This CDR3 has 13 residues. Germline lookup yields CDR1 GTSNPN and CDR2 SVGIG (reference sequence). The CDR3 coding sequence is TGTGCCTGGACAGGGGGAGGAGCGACTGAAGCTTTCTTT. Translation: CAWTGGGATEAFF.

The chain has TRBV6-6 and TRBJ2-1, with a possible D match to TRBD1 (6 bases). Per germline, CDR1 MNHNY and CDR2 SVGAGI (reference sequence). V shed 2 bases and J shed 4 bases, with 12 bases lying between them. CDR3 length: 15 amino acids. CDR3 in DNA: TGTGCCAGCAGTTACGGGAGTCAGGGGTACAATGAGCAGTTCTTC. Its translation: CASSYGSQGYNEQFF.

The J gene is TRBJ2-6, the V gene TRBV7-3; D perhaps matches TRBD1 (5 bases). The V gene's germline CDR1 is SGHTA and CDR2 FQGTGA. The CDR3 is made up of 16 amino acids. Deletions cut 5 bases from V and 0 bases from J, with 11 bases between. CDR3 sequence (DNA): TGTGCCAGCAGCACCTCGACAGACTCTGGGGCCAACGTCCTGACTTTC. Encoded protein: CASSTSTDSGANVLTF.

The J gene is TRBJ1-4, the V gene TRBV28; possible D gene TRBD1, 6 bases. The germline CDR1 and CDR2 sequences are MDHEN and SYDVKM. The CDR3 is 17 residues long. V was shortened by 1 base and J by 0 bases, with 12 bases between the two germline ends. The CDR3 here is CASSLYDRFATNEKLFF. CDR3 nucleotides: TGTGCCAGCAGTTTATACGACAGGTTCGCAACTAATGAAAAACTGTTTTTT. Using reference TRBV28 and TRBJ1-4 for the parts outside the CDR3, the full variable domain is DVKVTQSSRYLVKRTGEKVFLECVQDMDHENMFWYRQDPGLGLRLIYFSYDVKMKEKGDIPEGYSVSREKKERFSLILESASTNQTSMYLCASSLYDRFATNEKLFFGSGTQLSVL.

The gene calls are TRBV4-3 and TRBJ2-3; 11 bases match TRBD2. This CDR3 region has 16 residues. Germline assignment: CDR1 LGHNA and CDR2 YSLEER. J lost 1 base, V lost 4 bases, and 4 bases had no gene match. CDR3 region: CASSRTLAGGTDTQYF. CDR3 nucleotides: TGCGCCAGCAGCCGGACACTAGCGGGAGGCACAGATACGCAGTATTTT.

The CDR3 DNA reads TGTGCCAGTACGGGACAGGGGGATTCACCCCTCCACTTT. This encodes CASTGQGDSPLHF. This chain joins TRBV28 and TRBJ1-6; 11 bases line up with TRBD1. Trimming cost V 9 bases and J 8 bases; bases outside gene matches: 3. This CDR3 has 13 amino acids. Germline CDR1 reads MDHEN; CDR2 reads SYDVKM.

The chain carries TRBV7-3 and TRBJ2-5, with 8 nucleotides matching TRBD1. Germline CDR1 and CDR2: SGHTA and FQGTGA. This CDR3 has 17 residues. The V segment lost 2 bases and the J segment 4 bases; nucleotides outside the gene matches: 12. CDR3: CASSLGTPQGDGETQYF. Here the CDR3 DNA reads TGTGCCAGCAGCTTAGGGACACCACAGGGGGACGGAGAGACCCAGTACTTC.

The chain combines TRBV5-5 with TRBJ1-2; D is possibly TRBD1 (6 bases). The ends were cut back, 0 bases at V and 4 bases at J, with 13 bases in the middle. Germline CDR1 and CDR2: SGHKS and YYEKEE (reference sequence). The CDR3 is made up of 15 amino acids. The CDR3 DNA reads TGTGCCAGCAGCTTGGAGGACAGACCCTTCTATGGCTACACCTTC. Translated: CASSLEDRPFYGYTF.

About this clone: A junction end diverges from the germline sequence, so it may reflect a read error. Other DNA sequences in the sample encode the same CDR3. The chain joins TRBV3-1 (or the pseudogene TRBV3-2) to TRBJ1-2; D is undetermined. This CDR3 region has 12 residues. Germline-derived CDR1 and CDR2 are LGHDT and YNNKEL (reference sequence). The CDR3 spells CASSQGLYGYTF. CDR3 in DNA: TGTGCCAGCAGTCAAGGACTGTATGGCTACACCTTC.

As DNA, the CDR3 is TGTGCCAGCAGTTTATTCGGTCCGGGACAGGGGCTCTCACCCCTCCACTTT. It is translated as CASSLFGPGQGLSPLHF. The V call is TRBV28, the J call TRBJ1-6; 10 bases align to TRBD1. The CDR3 runs 17 residues. The V and J ends lost 1 base and 10 bases, in that order; junction bases with no gene match: 10. The germline gives CDR1 MDHEN, CDR2 SYDVKM.

The chain links TRBV11-3 to TRBJ2-7; no definite D call. The CDR3 runs to 18 residues. V was clipped by 5 bases and J by 7 bases, with 30 bases between them. Germline V gene data show CDR1 as SGHNT and CDR2 as YENEEA. The CDR3 DNA is TGTGCCAGCAGCCCTTCGACGGGTACTGGCGGTCGCTTTGAGGAGCAGTACTTC. Translation: CASSPSTGTGGRFEEQYF.

The chain uses TRBV19 and TRBJ1-2; 7 nucleotides agree with TRBD1. The CDR3 contains 16 residues. Germline V lookup: CDR1 LNHDA, CDR2 SQIVND (reference sequence). V trimming: 4 bases; J trimming: 4 bases; junction bases outside the gene matches: 12. This CDR3 is CASSTIGTRGIYGYTF. DNA for the CDR3: TGTGCCAGTAGTACAATAGGGACCAGGGGGATCTATGGCTACACCTTC.

This chain joins TRBV18 and TRBJ1-5; 8 bases are shared with TRBD1. CDR3 size: 14 residues. With 6 bases clipped from V and 6 bases from J, the junction kept 7 bases outside the gene matches. The germline gives CDR1 KGHSH, CDR2 LQKENI. CDR3 loop: CASSQDREGQPQHF. DNA of the CDR3: TGTGCCAGCTCCCAGGACAGGGAGGGTCAGCCCCAGCATTTT.

The chain links TRBV30 to TRBJ2-2; TRBD2 might be the D (6 bases). The V and J ends lost 1 base and 4 bases respectively, with 10 bases between them. The CDR3 sequence is 14 residues long. From germline, CDR1 is GTSNPN and CDR2 SVGIG (reference sequence). This CDR3 reads CAWSDVGGTGELFF. CDR3 bases: TGTGCCTGGAGTGACGTGGGAGGCACCGGGGAGCTGTTTTTT.

The gene calls are TRBV19 and TRBJ1-1; TRBD1 is a possible D gene (5 bases). The ends were cut back, 3 bases at V and 10 bases at J, with 18 bases in the middle. The CDR3 spans 14 residues. Germline V gives CDR1 LNHDA, CDR2 SQIVND (reference sequence). The CDR3 nucleotides read TGTGCCAGTAGTATCCTCACAGGAGAAGAGATAGCTTTCTTT. Translated, it gives CASSILTGEEIAFF.

The V call is TRBV29-1, the J call TRBJ2-5; TRBD1 is a possible D gene (5 bases). This CDR3 region has 14 residues. V gave up 3 bases and J gave up 8 bases, with 19 bases separating them. CDR1 is SQVTM and CDR2 is ANQGSEA in the germline V gene. The CDR3, as DNA: TGCAGCGTTGACCTGGTGGGGCCTGGGGCCACCCAGTACTTC. Translated, it gives CSVDLVGPGATQYF.

The V and J genes are TRBV28 and TRBJ1-5, with TRBD1 matching 7 bases. Germline V gene lookup returns CDR1 MDHEN and CDR2 SYDVKM. The CDR3 is 15 residues long. The V gene end was trimmed by 4 bases and the J gene end by 9 bases; junction bases not matched to a gene: 12. The CDR3 coding sequence is TGTGCCAGCAGTTCCCTGACAGGGACAATCATGCCCCAGCATTTT. This gives the protein CASSSLTGTIMPQHF. Combining the CDR3 with reference TRBV28 and TRBJ1-5 gives the whole variable domain DVKVTQSSRYLVKRTGEKVFLECVQDMDHENMFWYRQDPGLGLRLIYFSYDVKMKEKGDIPEGYSVSREKKERFSLILESASTNQTSMYLCASSSLTGTIMPQHFGDGTRLSIL.

The chain links TRBV27 to TRBJ1-2; 10 positions agree with TRBD1. The V segment lost 5 bases and the J segment 7 bases; nucleotides outside the gene matches: 7. Germline V gene data show CDR1 as MNHEY and CDR2 as SMNVEV (reference sequence). The CDR3 has 14 amino acids. The CDR3 sequence is CASSMTGGDPGYTF. CDR3 nucleotides: TGTGCCAGCAGTATGACAGGGGGCGATCCTGGCTACACCTTC.

The CDR3 region has the DNA TGCGCCAGCAGCTGGCGGGATCGTGGCACTGAAGCTTTCTTT. Translated: CASSWRDRGTEAFF. V and J are TRBV5-1 and TRBJ1-1; D is unclear. Trimming shortened V by 3 bases and J by 4 bases, and 13 bases separated the two germline ends. Germline V gene data show CDR1 as SGHRS and CDR2 as YFSETQ. The CDR3 length is 14 residues. The full variable domain, with the rest looked up from reference TRBV5-1 and TRBJ1-1, is KAGVTQTPRYLIKTRGQQVTLSCSPISGHRSVSWYQQTPGQGLQFLFEYFSETQRNKGNFPGRFSGRQFSNSRSEMNVSTLELGDSALYLCASSWRDRGTEAFFGQGTRLTVV.